This TCR beta chain came from a study of shared clonotypes between healthy human individuals. Comments on this clone: As yet, its antigen is unknown.

The length of the CDR3 is 16 residues. V was clipped by 4 bases and J by 5 bases; unmatched bases: 11. CDR1 MGHRA and CDR2 YSYEKL come from the germline V gene. Execution of the assay was at deep level. Genomic DNA per cell subset filled all wells of several immunoSEQ plates. The table came from immunoSEQ multiplex PCR; TCRdb's copy has only in-frame clones and leaves some out. The sample holds about 2 million clones, approximately 94% seen once. Naive CD8 cells, CD45RO-negative and positively selected for CCR7, excluded terminally differentiated effector memory CD45RA+ cells. Each sample came from a Caucasian adult donor living in Nashville, Tennessee. Findings and limits, study-wide: Incompleteness in sorted-subset sequencing, despite large depth, was shown by rarefaction.

Sequencing was carried out using naive CD8+ T cells sorted from blood. The sequence was collected from a man younger than 30 in good health. This chain joins TRBV4-1 and TRBJ2-5; 9 bases fit TRBD1. CDR3 amino acids: CASSPRTGERVETQYF. The CDR3, as DNA: TGCGCCAGCAGCCCCCGGACAGGGGAGAGGGTGGAGACCCAGTACTTC.